Shown below are 24 T cell receptor beta chains from a single sample sequenced in a study of shared clonotypes between healthy human individuals. The method was immunoSEQ multiplex PCR; TCRdb's version includes in-frame clones alone and lacks a portion of them. The sample yields 700,000 to 950,000 clones, about 97% seen once. CD45RO-negative, CCR7-selected cells formed the naive CD8 fraction, which excluded terminally differentiated effector memory CD45RA+ cells. Sequenced sample: naive CD8+ T cells sorted from blood. These TCRs come from a man aged 25 to 40 in good health.

Only one count was recorded for this clone. The chain joins TRBV9 to TRBJ2-7, with 10 bases aligning to TRBD2. This CDR3 has 15 amino acids. Trimming took 1 base from V and 4 from J; bases not matched to a gene: 5. Germline V gene sequence: CDR1 SGDLS, CDR2 YYNGEE. Here the CDR3 DNA reads TGTGCCAGCAGCGTATTTGCTAGCGGGAGTTACGAGCAGTACTTC. Protein: CASSVFASGSYEQYF. The full variable domain, with the rest looked up from reference TRBV9 and TRBJ2-7, is DSGVTQTPKHLITATGQRVTLRCSPRSGDLSVYWYQQSLDQGLQFLIQYYNGEERAKGNILERFSAQQFPDLHSELNLSSLELGDSALYFCASSVFASGSYEQYFGPGTRLTVT.

The V gene is TRBV10-3, the J gene TRBJ2-7; 11 bases align to TRBD1. The CDR3 loop spans 12 amino acids. J was trimmed by 4 bases and V by 10 bases; bases with no gene match: 3. Germline CDR1 ENHRY, CDR2 SYGVKD. The CDR3 nucleotides are TGTGCCACAGGGACAGGGGGGTACGAGCAGTACTTC. This gives the protein CATGTGGYEQYF.

J is TRBJ2-1 and V is TRBV6-4, with TRBD1 identical over 9 bases. CDR1 and CDR2 from the germline V gene are MRHNA and SNTAGT. The CDR3 has 15 amino acids. V lost 6 bases, J lost 10 bases, and 13 bases stayed unmatched. CDR3 in DNA: TGTGCCAGCAGCCCCTCGGACAGGGGTAGGTCGGAGCAGTTCTTC. This gives the protein CASSPSDRGRSEQFF.

Concerning this clone itself: This specimen includes other DNA sequences encoding the same CDR3. The rearrangement links TRBV6-5 to TRBJ1-5, with unresolved D. The CDR3 sequence is 13 residues long. Trimming cost V 3 bases and J 5 bases, with 8 bases left between them. Germline V gene data show CDR1 as MNHEY and CDR2 as SVGAGI. The CDR3 DNA follows: TGTGCCAGCAGTTATTCGATAGATCAGCCCCAGCATTTT. Translated, it gives CASSYSIDQPQHF.

Only a few counts were recorded for this clone. V gene TRBV11-2 combines with J gene TRBJ2-5; D is unclear. The CDR3 loop spans 14 amino acids. Germline values: CDR1 SGHAT, CDR2 FQNNGV. Trimming removed 1 base from V and 1 base from J, with 7 bases in between. CDR3 coding DNA: TGTGCCAGCAGCTTAGGCTACGGCCAAGAGACCCAGTACTTC. This codes for CASSLGYGQETQYF.

The chain has TRBV6-6 and TRBJ2-1; 7 nucleotides agree with TRBD1. This CDR3 is 16 amino acids long. The trim removed 0 bases at V and 3 bases at J, leaving 5 bases unmatched. Germline V gene sequence: CDR1 MNHNY, CDR2 SVGAGI (reference sequence). CDR3 sequence (DNA): TGTGCCAGCAGTTACTCCGGACAGGAAAACTACAATGAGCAGTTCTTC. Its protein product is CASSYSGQENYNEQFF.

This clone came up once. The rearrangement uses TRBV19 and TRBJ1-1, with D hard to call. Trimming took 7 bases from V and 0 from J, leaving 3 bases between them. This CDR3 region has 11 residues. CDR1 and CDR2 (germline): LNHDA, SQIVND (reference sequence). As DNA, the CDR3 is TGTGCCAGTAAGGTGAACACTGAAGCTTTCTTT. Protein product: CASKVNTEAFF. Using reference TRBV19 and TRBJ1-1 for the parts outside the CDR3, the full variable domain is DGGITQSPKYLFRKEGQNVTLSCEQNLNHDAMYWYRQDPGQGLRLIYYSQIVNDFQKGDIAEGYSVSREKKESFPLTVTSAQKNPTAFYLCASKVNTEAFFGQGTRLTVV.

The chain couples TRBV9 to TRBJ1-5; D is undetermined. Per germline, CDR1 SGDLS and CDR2 YYNGEE. The length of the CDR3 is 15 residues. With 0 bases removed from V and 7 bases from J, the gap between germline ends came to 14 bases. Here the CDR3 reads CASSVVPDEGQPQHF. CDR3 DNA sequence: TGTGCCAGCAGCGTAGTACCGGACGAGGGACAGCCCCAGCATTTT.

The genes are TRBV7-6 and TRBJ2-4; tentative D call: TRBD2 (6 bases). The CDR3 spans 16 residues. Trimming cost V 1 base and J 9 bases, with 19 bases left between them. CDR1 and CDR2 (germline): SGHVS, FNYEAQ. The CDR3 sequence: CASSLGVMDGGSIQYF. As DNA, the CDR3 is TGTGCCAGCAGCTTAGGGGTAATGGACGGGGGATCCATTCAGTACTTC.

This chain joins TRBV7-9 and TRBJ2-7; maybe TRBD1 (6 bases). V was clipped by 0 bases and J by 6 bases, with 18 bases between them. The V gene's germline CDR1 is SEHNR and CDR2 FQNEAQ (reference sequence). CDR3 length: 16 residues. The CDR3 reads CASSLADRDTKAEQYF. In DNA form, the CDR3 reads TGTGCCAGCAGCTTAGCGGATAGGGACACCAAAGCCGAGCAGTACTTC.

The chain carries TRBV29-1 and TRBJ1-2, with 10 bases aligning to TRBD1. The CDR3 has 14 residues. Per germline, CDR1 SQVTM and CDR2 ANQGSEA. Losses at the gene ends were 6 bases for V and 3 bases for J; bases not matched to a gene: 7. The CDR3 reads CSVADRGRDYGYTF. For the CDR3, the DNA is TGCAGCGTAGCAGACAGGGGGCGCGACTATGGCTACACCTTC.

With respect to this clone: This same CDR3 is encoded by further DNA sequences in the sample. The chain uses TRBV27 and TRBJ2-1, with 8 bases fitting TRBD2. J lost 4 bases, V lost 1 base, and 6 bases had no gene match. The CDR3 is 16 residues long. Germline V CDR1 and CDR2: MNHEY, SMNVEV (reference sequence). The CDR3 spells CASSLFLAGSYNEQFF. DNA of the CDR3: TGTGCCAGCAGTTTATTTTTAGCGGGATCTTACAATGAGCAGTTCTTC.

The chain joins TRBV30 to TRBJ2-1, with a tentative D call TRBD1 (5 bases). With 4 bases removed from V and 6 bases from J, the gap between germline ends came to 19 bases. CDR1 and CDR2 (germline): GTSNPN, SVGIG (reference sequence). The CDR3 is 15 amino acids. CDR3 in amino acids: CAWNPGAGISNEQFF. CDR3 in DNA: TGTGCCTGGAATCCTGGGGCAGGGATTAGCAATGAGCAGTTCTTC.

V is TRBV4-1 and J is TRBJ1-2; no firm D call. CDR1 is MGHRA, CDR2 YSYEKL, per germline. The CDR3 covers 11 residues. V was trimmed by 3 bases and J by 7 bases, leaving 6 bases between them. The CDR3 region is CASSQSGGYTF. In DNA, the CDR3 is TGCGCCAGCAGCCAGTCCGGTGGCTACACCTTC.

The chain has TRBV10-1 and TRBJ1-1, with D possibly TRBD1 on 5 matching bases. This CDR3 is 15 amino acids long. The V end was cut by 2 bases, the J end by 0 bases, with 10 bases between. Per germline, CDR1 WNHNN and CDR2 SYGVQD (reference sequence). The CDR3 reads CASSEIAGMNTEAFF. The CDR3 DNA follows: TGCGCCAGCAGTGAGATCGCAGGGATGAACACTGAAGCTTTCTTT.

The genes are TRBV5-8 and TRBJ2-3; D is unresolved. CDR1 and CDR2 from the germline V gene are SGHTS and YDEGEE. CDR3 length equals 14 residues. With 2 bases removed from V and 1 base from J, the gap between germline ends came to 8 bases. The chain's CDR3 is CASSFLGGTDTQYF. In nucleotides, the CDR3 is TGTGCCAGCAGCTTCTTGGGCGGCACAGATACGCAGTATTTT.

V gene TRBV7-2 combines with J gene TRBJ1-1; D ambiguous. Trimming shortened V by 2 bases and J by 8 bases, and 9 bases separated the two germline ends. The CDR3 totals 12 residues. From germline, CDR1 is SGHTA and CDR2 FQGNSA. DNA of the CDR3: TGTGCCAGCAGCTTACTTTCACAGGAAGCTTTCTTT. Amino acid sequence: CASSLLSQEAFF.

This chain links TRBV27 with TRBJ1-2; TRBD1 agrees at 10 bases. The germline V gene encodes CDR1 MNHEY and CDR2 SMNVEV (reference sequence). The CDR3 sequence is 13 residues long. V dropped 3 bases and J dropped 7; count of bases not matched to a gene: 2. The CDR3 nucleotides are TGTGCCAGCAGTTTTGGACAGGGGGTTGGCTACACCTTC. Protein product: CASSFGQGVGYTF.

To note about this clone: In the same sample, other DNA sequences code for this CDR3. The chain links TRBV9 to TRBJ2-1; 7 bases match TRBD1. The CDR3 totals 15 residues. J was trimmed by 6 bases and V by 0 bases; bases with no gene match: 6. Germline loops: CDR1 SGDLS, CDR2 YYNGEE. The CDR3 region has the DNA TGTGCCAGCAGCGTAGGAGGGGGCGCCGGCAATGAGCAGTTCTTC. The encoded protein is CASSVGGGAGNEQFF.

Concerning this clone: Other DNA sequences in the same sample also yield this CDR3. This chain uses TRBV7-6 with TRBJ2-1; D is tentatively TRBD1 or TRBD2 (6 bases each). CDR3 length equals 14 residues. Germline V lookup: CDR1 SGHVS, CDR2 FNYEAQ. V was clipped by 0 bases and J by 8 bases, with 11 bases between them. CDR3 loop: CASSLAGGRDEQFF. The CDR3 nucleotides are TGTGCCAGCAGCTTAGCCGGGGGCCGCGATGAGCAGTTCTTC.

The chain carries TRBV2 and TRBJ2-2, with D possibly TRBD1 on 6 matching bases. Between the trimmed V and J ends, which lost 5 bases and 5 bases, there was a span of 18 bases. This CDR3 spans 16 amino acids. Per the germline V gene, CDR1 is SNHLY and CDR2 is FYNNEI. The CDR3 spells CASSPQGFLKTGELFF. For the CDR3, the DNA is TGTGCCAGCAGTCCCCAGGGGTTTTTGAAAACCGGGGAGCTGTTTTTT.

Of note for this clone: The sample contains more than one DNA sequence encoding this CDR3. The gene calls are TRBV30 and TRBJ2-7; D perhaps matches TRBD1 (6 bases). Germline V gene sequence: CDR1 GTSNPN, CDR2 SVGIG (reference sequence). V was cut by 0 bases and J by 3 bases, with 6 bases left in between. The length of the CDR3 is 12 residues. The CDR3 sequence is CAWSVQGYEQYF. The CDR3 region has the DNA TGTGCCTGGAGTGTACAGGGCTACGAGCAGTACTTC.

The chain couples TRBV14 to TRBJ2-7; the D gene is possibly TRBD1 (6 bases). Germline CDR1 reads SGHDN; CDR2 reads FVKESK. Trimming took off 0 bases at V and 1 base at J, with 7 bases between the two ends. The CDR3 has 14 residues. In DNA, the CDR3 is TGTGCCAGCAGCCAAGAGAGGGGGTCCTACGAGCAGTACTTC. As protein: CASSQERGSYEQYF.

The CDR3 DNA is TGTGCCAGCAGCCAAGAATACAATGAGCAGTTCTTC. It translates to CASSQEYNEQFF. The J gene is TRBJ2-1, the V gene TRBV7-9; no clear D. Germline V gene data show CDR1 as SEHNR and CDR2 as FQNEAQ (reference sequence). V lost 5 bases, J lost 4 bases, and 6 bases lay in between. The CDR3 sequence is 12 residues long.